One and the same sample provided the 32 T cell receptor beta chains below, sequenced in a study of blood T cell repertoires in COVID-19. The protocol was immunoSEQ multiplex PCR, while the TCRdb copy is restricted to in-frame clones and leaves out a portion. The sample shows approximately 250,000 clones, about nine tenths of them seen only once. The sample consisted of peripheral blood. The receptor set was obtained from a man between 35 and 55 years old with active or convalescent COVID-19.

CDR3 residues: CATSMRGRGTGELFF. DNA for the CDR3: TGTGCCACTTCAATGAGAGGGAGGGGCACCGGGGAGCTGTTTTTT. The chain recombines TRBV19 with TRBJ2-2; 7 bases are a match to TRBD2. The J segment lost 4 bases and the V segment lost 10 bases, leaving 12 bases of the junction unmatched. Germline CDR1 reads LNHDA; CDR2 reads SQIVND (reference sequence). This CDR3 has 15 amino acids.

This clone was seen just once. The chain has TRBV10-2 and TRBJ2-7, with 8 bases matching TRBD1. Trimming cost V 8 bases and J 5 bases; bases outside gene matches: 14. The length of the CDR3 is 15 residues. Looked up from germline, CDR1 is WSHSY and CDR2 is SAAADI. CDR3 sequence (DNA): TGCGCCAGCTGCCGCCCCGGACAGGGTGTCGACGAGCAGTACTTC. Protein product: CASCRPGQGVDEQYF.

The chain joins TRBV18 to TRBJ2-6, with 7 bases lining up with TRBD1. The CDR3 covers 14 residues. The germline V gene encodes CDR1 KGHSH and CDR2 LQKENI. With V trimmed by 6 bases and J by 2 bases, 1 base remained unmatched. This chain's CDR3 is CASSTGAGANVLTF. CDR3 nucleotides: TGTGCCAGCTCCACAGGGGCTGGGGCCAACGTCCTGACTTTC.

This clone was recorded only once. The chain employs TRBV9 and TRBJ1-5, with D hard to call. The ends were cut back, 5 bases at V and 5 bases at J, with 11 bases in the middle. Looked up from germline, CDR1 is SGDLS and CDR2 is YYNGEE. The CDR3 covers 13 residues. The CDR3 sequence: CASSVASDQPQHF. DNA for the CDR3: TGTGCCAGCAGTGTCGCCAGCGATCAGCCCCAGCATTTT.

This chain links TRBV10-1 with TRBJ2-2; the D is unclear. Trimming took off 6 bases at V and 7 bases at J, with 15 bases between the two ends. The length of the CDR3 is 14 residues. Germline V gene lookup returns CDR1 WNHNN and CDR2 SYGVQD (reference sequence). The CDR3 region has the DNA TGCGCCAGCAGCCAGAATCGAGGAAGCGGGGAGCTGTTTTTT. Protein sequence: CASSQNRGSGELFF.

This chain uses TRBV3-1 (or the pseudogene TRBV3-2) with TRBJ1-2; TRBD1 is a possible D gene (5 bases). This CDR3 has 14 residues. V was shortened by 0 bases and J by 1 base, with 6 bases between the two germline ends. Germline V gene data show CDR1 as LGHDT and CDR2 as YNNKEL (reference sequence). The CDR3 here is CASSQDRVNYGYTF. The CDR3 DNA follows: TGTGCCAGCAGCCAAGACAGGGTTAACTATGGCTACACCTTC.

The chain links TRBV28 to TRBJ1-2; tentative D call: TRBD1 (5 bases). CDR1 is MDHEN and CDR2 is SYDVKM in the germline V gene. The length of the CDR3 is 11 residues. The CDR3 DNA reads as TGTGCGTCGGGGGGACGAGGTGGCTACACCTTC. Protein: CASGGRGGYTF.

V gene TRBV5-1 combines with J gene TRBJ1-4; the D gene is possibly TRBD1 (5 bases). CDR3 size: 13 residues. The V end was cut by 1 base, the J end by 8 bases, with 9 bases between. Germline loops: CDR1 SGHRS, CDR2 YFSETQ. CDR3 protein: CASSLQGEEKLFF. Here the CDR3 DNA reads TGCGCCAGCAGCTTGCAGGGTGAGGAAAAACTGTTTTTT.

The chain links TRBV9 to TRBJ2-2, with unresolved D. Trimming cost V 2 bases and J 5 bases, with 7 bases left between them. Germline values: CDR1 SGDLS, CDR2 YYNGEE. The length of the CDR3 is 13 residues. The CDR3 coding sequence is TGTGCCAGCAGCGTTGCCCAGACCGGGGAGCTGTTTTTT. It codes for CASSVAQTGELFF.

This rearrangement joins TRBV18 to TRBJ2-5; D is ambiguous. V dropped 3 bases and J dropped 5 bases, with 7 bases sitting between them. The CDR3 loop spans 12 amino acids. Germline V lookup: CDR1 KGHSH, CDR2 LQKENI. Here the CDR3 DNA reads TGTGCCAGCTCACCTTCGCAGGAGACCCAGTACTTC. Translation: CASSPSQETQYF.

The V gene is TRBV7-6, the J gene TRBJ1-4; TRBD1 matches 8 bases. Germline CDR1 and CDR2: SGHVS and FNYEAQ. The J segment lost 8 bases and the V segment lost 5 bases, leaving 1 base of the junction unmatched. The CDR3 consists of 12 residues. This CDR3 is CASSRDREKLFF. The CDR3 nucleotides read TGTGCCAGCAGCAGGGACAGGGAAAAACTGTTTTTT. Together with reference TRBV7-6 and TRBJ1-4, the CDR3 gives the full variable domain: GAGVSQSPRYKVTKRGQDVALRCDPISGHVSLYWYRQALGQGPEFLTYFNYEAQQDKSGLPNDRFSAERPEGSISTLTIQRTEQRDSAMYRCASSRDREKLFFGSGTQLSVL.

This clone was counted a few times. The J gene is TRBJ2-3, the V gene TRBV9; 12 bases match TRBD2. V lost 4 bases and J lost 3; bases outside the gene matches: 15. Per the germline V gene, CDR1 is SGDLS and CDR2 is YYNGEE. There are 19 residues in the CDR3. CDR3 nucleotides: TGTGCCAGCAGCCCCCAGTTTACTAGCGGGGGGATTGGGACAGATACGCAGTATTTT. Its protein product is CASSPQFTSGGIGTDTQYF.

This chain joins TRBV19 and TRBJ2-4, with TRBD1 identical over 8 bases. J was trimmed by 0 bases and V by 7 bases; bases with no gene match: 17. The CDR3 loop spans 19 amino acids. The germline V gene encodes CDR1 LNHDA and CDR2 SQIVND (reference sequence). CDR3 residues: CASTQLSGTGPLAKNIQYF. The CDR3 bases are TGTGCCAGTACCCAACTCTCGGGGACAGGCCCTTTAGCCAAAAACATTCAGTACTTC.

This sequence joins TRBV19 and TRBJ2-7; tentatively, D is TRBD2 (6 bases). Trimming took off 3 bases at V and 3 bases at J, with 18 bases between the two ends. There are 16 residues in the CDR3. Germline V gene lookup returns CDR1 LNHDA and CDR2 SQIVND (reference sequence). The CDR3, as DNA: TGTGCCAGTAGTATGGTGGATACTAGCCCCCGCTACGAGCAGTACTTC. Translating gives CASSMVDTSPRYEQYF.

The chain combines TRBV7-6 with TRBJ2-6, with 8 bases that match TRBD1. J gave up 2 bases and V 5 bases, and 2 bases lay outside the gene matches. Per germline, CDR1 SGHVS and CDR2 FNYEAQ. The CDR3 totals 15 residues. This CDR3 is CASSLDRAGANVLTF. The CDR3 nucleotides read TGTGCCAGCAGCCTGGACAGGGCTGGGGCCAACGTCCTGACTTTC.

The J gene is TRBJ1-6, the V gene TRBV11-3; no firm D call. This CDR3 region has 14 residues. Germline lookup yields CDR1 SGHNT and CDR2 YENEEA. V was trimmed by 1 base and J by 8 bases, leaving 9 bases between them. Here the CDR3 DNA reads TGTGCCAGCAGCTTAGTTAGGAGGGATTCACCCCTCCACTTT. Amino acids: CASSLVRRDSPLHF.

The chain combines TRBV10-3 with TRBJ2-1; no reliable D call. The V gene's germline CDR1 is ENHRY and CDR2 SYGVKD. V was cut by 3 bases and J by 2 bases, with 20 bases left in between. The CDR3 extends over 18 amino acids. CDR3: CAISDQPTMASPYNEQFF. CDR3 nucleotides: TGTGCCATCAGTGACCAACCAACTATGGCCTCACCCTACAATGAGCAGTTCTTC.

The chain employs TRBV24-1 and TRBJ2-4; 10 nucleotides agree with TRBD1. The germline V gene encodes CDR1 KGHDR and CDR2 SFDVKD. The junction had 5 bases not matched to a gene; V was cut back by 8 bases and J by 8 bases. This CDR3 has 13 amino acids. CDR3 in DNA: TGTGCCACCATTTGGGACAGGGGACACATTCAGTACTTC. As protein: CATIWDRGHIQYF.

This clone was found a few times. The chain couples TRBV7-9 to TRBJ2-7; D might be TRBD2 (5 bases). Between the trimmed V and J ends, which lost 3 bases and 0 bases, there was a span of 12 bases. The CDR3 contains 15 residues. Germline lookup yields CDR1 SEHNR and CDR2 FQNEAQ (reference sequence). The CDR3 spells CASSLVARVSYEQYF. The CDR3 coding sequence is TGTGCCAGCAGCTTGGTGGCGCGGGTCTCCTACGAGCAGTACTTC.

This rearrangement joins TRBV2 to TRBJ1-2, with a weak D call TRBD1 (6 bases). Germline CDR1 is SNHLY and CDR2 is FYNNEI. V was cut by 7 bases and J by 3 bases, with 12 bases left in between. The CDR3 contains 13 residues. CDR3 residues: CASTPDSDYGYTF. CDR3 nucleotide sequence: TGTGCCAGCACCCCGGACAGTGACTATGGCTACACCTTC.

The rearrangement links TRBV5-4 to TRBJ2-1; tentative D call: TRBD2 (7 bases). This CDR3 is built from 13 residues. In germline, CDR1 is SGHNT, CDR2 YYREEE (reference sequence). Trimming cost V 10 bases and J 6 bases, with 17 bases left between them. The CDR3 protein is CAAQGGASNEQFF. The CDR3 nucleotides read TGTGCCGCCCAAGGGGGGGCATCCAATGAGCAGTTCTTC.

The J gene is TRBJ2-5, the V gene TRBV4-1; D unclear. Per germline, CDR1 MGHRA and CDR2 YSYEKL. V lost 1 base and J lost 3, with 9 bases in between. The CDR3 contains 14 residues. CDR3 in amino acids: CASSQAGSEETQYF. CDR3 DNA: TGCGCCAGCAGCCAAGCCGGGTCAGAAGAGACCCAGTACTTC.

This clone was counted a single time. The gene calls are TRBV3-1 (or the pseudogene TRBV3-2) and TRBJ2-1; possible D gene TRBD1, 5 bases. This CDR3 spans 15 amino acids. V shed 5 bases and J shed 0 bases, with 11 bases lying between them. The germline CDR1 and CDR2 sequences are LGHDT and YNNKEL (reference sequence). The CDR3 here is CASSVQGTSYNEQFF. The CDR3, as DNA: TGTGCCAGCAGCGTTCAGGGAACCTCCTACAATGAGCAGTTCTTC.

The chain employs TRBV7-9 and TRBJ2-4, with a weak D call TRBD2 (6 bases). Germline-derived CDR1 and CDR2 are SEHNR and FQNEAQ (reference sequence). This CDR3 is 15 amino acids long. V was shortened by 5 bases and J by 7 bases, with 18 bases between the two germline ends. The DNA of the CDR3 is TGTGCCAGCAGCCCGCCTGGGCGGAGGGGCAACATTCAGTACTTC. It yields the protein CASSPPGRRGNIQYF.

This sequence joins TRBV30 and TRBJ1-2; D unclear. Germline-derived CDR1 and CDR2 are GTSNPN and SVGIG (reference sequence). The CDR3 has 18 amino acids. Between the trimmed V and J ends, which lost 2 bases and 6 bases, there was a span of 28 bases. The CDR3 loop reads CAWSFSGWSSPLLDGYTF. The CDR3 nucleotides are TGTGCCTGGAGTTTCTCGGGTTGGAGCTCTCCCCTCCTAGATGGCTACACCTTC. Combining the CDR3 with reference TRBV30 and TRBJ1-2 gives the whole variable domain SQTIHQWPATLVQPVGSPLSLECTVEGTSNPNLYWYRQAAGRGLQLLFYSVGIGQISSEVPQNLSASRPQDRQFILSSKKLLLSDSGFYLCAWSFSGWSSPLLDGYTFGSGTRLTVV.

The chain combines TRBV27 with TRBJ2-5; 8 nucleotides agree with TRBD1. V shed 5 bases and J 4 bases; nucleotides not matched to a gene: 3. This CDR3 has 13 residues. Germline V gene data show CDR1 as MNHEY and CDR2 as SMNVEV (reference sequence). The DNA for the CDR3 is TGTGCCAGCAGTGGACAGGGTGGAGAGACCCAGTACTTC. It encodes CASSGQGGETQYF.

This sequence joins TRBV28 and TRBJ2-1; 14 nucleotides match TRBD2. The V and J ends lost 8 bases and 4 bases, in that order; junction bases with no gene match: 4. The V gene's germline CDR1 is MDHEN and CDR2 SYDVKM. The CDR3 spans 15 residues. CDR3 sequence reads: CASWTSGGLYNEQFF. The CDR3 coding sequence is TGTGCCAGCTGGACTAGCGGGGGGCTGTACAATGAGCAGTTCTTC.

CDR3 in amino acids: CASSYTGRDIQYF. The CDR3 DNA reads as TGTGCCAGCAGTTACACAGGAAGGGACATTCAGTACTTC. This chain uses TRBV6-5 with TRBJ2-4, with D maybe TRBD1 (5 bases). The ends were cut back, 2 bases at V and 8 bases at J, with 10 bases in the middle. The CDR3 is made up of 13 amino acids. Germline loops: CDR1 MNHEY, CDR2 SVGAGI.

CDR3 coding DNA: TGTGCCAGCAGTGAAGGGTTAGGCGGAGCGGCGGGCTACACCTTC. Translating it yields CASSEGLGGAAGYTF. The V and J genes are TRBV2 and TRBJ1-2; no firm D call. This CDR3 is 15 amino acids long. Per germline, CDR1 SNHLY and CDR2 FYNNEI. V shed 1 base and J shed 8 bases, with 17 bases lying between them.

This clone was counted a single time. The CDR3 nucleotides are TGTGCCAGCAGACCTATGGGCGGGAGGGAAAATGAGCAGTTCTTC. Its protein is CASRPMGGRENEQFF. The V and J genes are TRBV4-2 and TRBJ2-1, with 9 bases that match TRBD2. The CDR3 has 15 residues. The V gene end was trimmed by 6 bases and the J gene end by 7 bases; junction bases not matched to a gene: 10. Germline CDR1 is LGHNA and CDR2 is YNFKEQ.

Only a few counts were recorded for this clone. One end of the junction does not line up with germline, which may come from a read error. The chain carries TRBV7-7 and TRBJ1-1, with D uncertain. There are 13 residues in the CDR3. Germline V gene lookup returns CDR1 SSHAT and CDR2 FNYEAQ (reference sequence). The CDR3 loop reads CASSATANTEAFF. The CDR3 DNA reads as TGTGCTAGCAGCGCCACAGCGAACACTGAAGCTTTCTTT.

The CDR3 coding sequence is TGTGCCAGCATCGCCGCGGGCTCTGGAAACACCATATATTTT. Protein product: CASIAAGSGNTIYF. The V call is TRBV5-5, the J call TRBJ1-3; D gene unclear. Germline CDR1 reads SGHKS; CDR2 reads YYEKEE (reference sequence). The V end lost 6 bases, the J end lost 0 bases, and 10 bases lay between the germline ends. The CDR3 totals 14 residues.